The T cell receptor (beta chain) under discussion was sequenced for a study of CD8+CD57+ T cells in acquired aplastic anemia. In the study overall: Sorted CD4+ plus CD8+ cells gave DNA averaging about 3 ug. The average read count for CD4+ cells in healthy donors was about 10 million. Study observations and caveats: Around 29 CD8+ CDR3 sequences were shared between patients and controls. Patients showed no significant difference from controls in CD8+ Simpson's diversity.

Profiles of TCR beta VDJ and CDR3 were generated from a genomic DNA template. TCRdb reprocessed the reads with MiXCR, giving one entry per CDR3 protein. The sample has roughly 200,000 distinct CDR3 sequences, about 59% seen once. The germline V gene encodes CDR1 SGDLS and CDR2 YYNGEE. The CDR3 is made up of 15 amino acids. V lost 2 bases to trimming and J lost 0 bases, with 12 bases between them. With regard to this clonotype: Its antigen is as yet unknown.

Sequences were obtained from sorted CD4+, CD8+, or CD8+CD57+ T cells (not recorded which) from PBMCs. J is TRBJ2-7 and V is TRBV9; D perhaps matches TRBD1 (5 bases). The sequence derives from a human donor in good health. CDR3 coding DNA: TGTGCCAGCAGCGTGGCGATGGGGCCCTCCTACGAGCAGTACTTC. This translates into CASSVAMGPSYEQYF.